These T cell receptor beta chains were read from a single sample in a study of T-cell memory formation after mild COVID-19. TCRdb itself ran the 5' RACE reads through MiXCR, one entry per CDR3 protein. Of some 130,000 distinct CDR3 sequences listed, under 30% were seen once; the top ten hold approximately 25%. The sample taken for sequencing was PBMCs or a T cell subset sorted from them (not recorded which). The receptors originated from an adult woman who had mild COVID-19 (a few samples of this study predate the infection). Cell type and time point are not known. Each CDR3 is given with its conserved first and last residue.

TRBV7-6,TRBJ2-1,CASSLVGGDRDEQFF
TRBV4-1,TRBJ2-7,CASSQVQAASYEQYF
TRBV13,TRBJ1-3,CASSRGGGTGNTIYF
TRBV5-5,TRBJ2-3,CASSLAGRNTQYF
TRBV20-1,TRBJ2-1,CSARVSGSYNEQFF
TRBV2,TRBJ2-2,CASSDLVEFGNTGELFF
TRBV15,TRBJ1-1,CATSTGNTEAFF
TRBV12-3/TRBV12-4,TRBJ1-5,CASTMTLPEPQHF
TRBV9,TRBJ1-5,CASSEQGKDNQPQHF
TRBV24-1,TRBJ2-2,CATSDLPGDAFAGELFF
TRBV6-5,TRBJ2-3,CASSYLPGGGGTDTQYF
TRBV12-3/TRBV12-4,TRBJ1-1,CASSLTHGTEAFF
TRBV6-2/TRBV6-3,TRBJ2-1,CASSYSTLTVPPNEQFF
TRBV14,TRBJ2-3,CASSPYTAGGDTQYF